Following are 32 T cell receptor beta chains from one sample sequenced in a study of long-term antiretroviral therapy in people with HIV. Runs used v3.0 of the immunoSEQ assay and were done at survey level. Profiled with immunoSEQ multiplex PCR; TCRdb holds only in-frame clones, not every one. Altogether 20,000 to 30,000 clones are present, 70% to 85% being singletons, with the ten largest covering about 6%. Here the sequenced sample was unsorted PBMCs, taken 0.7 years before starting antiretroviral therapy. The receptors stem from a man under 40 with HIV.

The chain is built from TRBV5-6 and TRBJ2-4; no clear D. This CDR3 has 15 amino acids. Germline CDR1 is SGHDT and CDR2 is YYEEEE. V was clipped by 4 bases and J by 5 bases, with 16 bases between them. CDR3 region: CASSAGSTTQNIQYF. The CDR3 DNA reads as TGTGCCAGCAGCGCCGGAAGCACTACCCAAAACATTCAGTACTTC. The full variable domain, with the rest looked up from reference TRBV5-6 and TRBJ2-4, is DAGVTQSPTHLIKTRGQQVTLRCSPKSGHDTVSWYQQALGQGPQFIFQYYEEEERQRGNFPDRFSGHQFPNYSSELNVNALLLGDSALYLCASSAGSTTQNIQYFGAGTRLSVL.

J is TRBJ2-7 and V is TRBV28, with 8 bases lining up with TRBD1. After removal of 2 bases from V and 4 bases from J, the junction contained 4 bases not matched to a gene. The germline gives CDR1 MDHEN, CDR2 SYDVKM. The CDR3 extends over 14 amino acids. CDR3 sequence: CASSLVRGPYEQYF. CDR3 coding DNA: TGTGCCAGCAGTTTAGTCAGGGGGCCTTACGAGCAGTACTTC.

Only a few counts were recorded for this clone. The rearrangement joins TRBV6-5 to TRBJ2-2; TRBD1 is a possible D gene (5 bases). The length of the CDR3 is 14 residues. Germline CDR1 MNHEY, CDR2 SVGAGI. Trimming left V 6 bases short and J 6 bases short, with 14 bases between. CDR3 nucleotide sequence: TGTGCCAGCAGGACTTCAGGGTTACCCGGGGAGCTGTTTTTT. It codes for CASRTSGLPGELFF.

The chain employs TRBV7-2 and TRBJ1-1; D is uncertain. The CDR3 covers 14 residues. CDR1 and CDR2 from the germline V gene are SGHTA and FQGNSA. Trimming stripped 0 bases from V and 7 bases from J, with 12 bases between. Written as DNA, the CDR3 is TGTGCCAGCAGCTTAGCTGGACTTTCGTTTGAAGCTTTCTTT. It translates to CASSLAGLSFEAFF.

CDR3 sequence reads: CASSSDPTGLSYEQYF. CDR3 nucleotide sequence: TGCGCCAGCAGCTCCGATCCGACAGGGTTGTCCTACGAGCAGTACTTC. The J gene is TRBJ2-7, the V gene TRBV5-1; 7 nucleotides line up with TRBD1. The ends lost 3 bases at V and 1 base at J; junction bases unmatched: 10. The CDR3 has 16 amino acids. Germline V gene lookup returns CDR1 SGHRS and CDR2 YFSETQ.

The rearrangement uses TRBV7-3 and TRBJ1-2, with TRBD1 as a possible D gene (6 bases). The CDR3 contains 14 residues. V was shortened by 4 bases and J by 3 bases, with 12 bases between the two germline ends. Germline V lookup: CDR1 SGHTA, CDR2 FQGTGA. CDR3 DNA: TGTGCCAGCAGCTCACAGGGTGGGGACTATGGCTACACCTTC. Translated, it gives CASSSQGGDYGYTF. Based on the CDR3 plus reference TRBV7-3 and TRBJ1-2, the full variable domain is GAGVSQTPSNKVTEKGKYVELRCDPISGHTALYWYRQSLGQGPEFLIYFQGTGAADDSGLPNDRFFAVRPEGSVSTLKIQRTERGDSAVYLCASSSQGGDYGYTFGSGTRLTVV.

V is TRBV6-5 and J is TRBJ1-1; D uncertain. In germline, CDR1 is MNHEY, CDR2 SVGAGI. V gave up 5 bases and J gave up 2 bases, with 12 bases separating them. The CDR3 extends over 14 amino acids. The CDR3 protein is CASSHPTLNTEAFF. The DNA of the CDR3 is TGTGCCAGCAGTCACCCGACACTTAACACTGAAGCTTTCTTT.

The chain combines TRBV11-2 with TRBJ2-2; 8 bases align to TRBD2. The length of the CDR3 is 16 residues. Trimming at V came to 3 bases and at J to 0 bases, leaving 3 bases not matched to a gene. Germline V lookup: CDR1 SGHAT, CDR2 FQNNGV. For the CDR3, the DNA is TGTGCCAGCAGCTTCGGGGGGGGCGCGAACACCGGGGAGCTGTTTTTT. Its translation is CASSFGGGANTGELFF.

The chain combines TRBV5-1 with TRBJ2-3; D may be TRBD1 or TRBD2 (6 bases each). The CDR3 contains 14 residues. The V gene lost 6 bases and the J gene lost 2 bases, with 13 bases spanning the gap. CDR1 and CDR2 from the germline V gene are SGHRS and YFSETQ. The CDR3 sequence is CASTGGTPTDTQYF. CDR3 DNA sequence: TGCGCCAGCACCGGAGGGACACCCACAGATACGCAGTATTTT.

This clone was recorded once. The chain recombines TRBV11-2 with TRBJ2-1; D gene uncertain. CDR1 and CDR2 (germline): SGHAT, FQNNGV. The CDR3 is 15 residues long. V lost 5 bases, J lost 9 bases, and 20 bases lay in between. The chain's CDR3 is CASSQASLRWPEQFF. CDR3 nucleotide sequence: TGTGCCAGCAGCCAAGCCTCTTTACGGTGGCCTGAGCAGTTCTTC.

Concerning this clone: Other DNA sequences from this sample encode an identical CDR3 as well. This chain uses TRBV30 with TRBJ2-2; 8 bases are shared with TRBD2. The CDR3 contains 14 residues. Germline CDR1 GTSNPN, CDR2 SVGIG (reference sequence). V was pared by 0 bases and J by 6 bases, with 3 bases of the junction left unmatched. As DNA, the CDR3 is TGTGCCTGGAGTGTCGCTAGCGGGTCCGGGGAGCTGTTTTTT. Translation gives CAWSVASGSGELFF.

The chain recombines TRBV6-5 with TRBJ1-6; a weak D match, TRBD1 (6 bases). Germline V CDR1 and CDR2: MNHEY, SVGAGI. With 5 bases removed from V and 7 bases from J, the gap between germline ends came to 15 bases. This CDR3 region has 15 residues. This chain's CDR3 is CASSPKGGANSPLHF. CDR3 coding DNA: TGTGCCAGCAGTCCCAAGGGGGGCGCAAATTCACCCCTCCACTTT.

The J gene is TRBJ2-7, the V gene TRBV7-9, with 7 bases aligning to TRBD1. Germline V lookup: CDR1 SEHNR, CDR2 FQNEAQ (reference sequence). There are 15 residues in the CDR3. J lost 1 base, V lost 6 bases, and 9 bases had no gene match. CDR3: CASRSRTGESYEQYF. The CDR3 DNA reads TGTGCCAGCAGATCGAGAACAGGGGAATCCTACGAGCAGTACTTC. Together with reference TRBV7-9 and TRBJ2-7, the CDR3 gives the full variable domain: DTGVSQNPRHKITKRGQNVTFRCDPISEHNRLYWYRQTLGQGPEFLTYFQNEAQLEKSRLLSDRFSAERPKGSFSTLEIQRTEQGDSAMYLCASRSRTGESYEQYFGPGTRLTVT.

The chain joins TRBV7-9 to TRBJ2-6, with 8 bases that match TRBD1. CDR1 and CDR2 (germline): SEHNR, FQNEAQ (reference sequence). The CDR3 has 17 amino acids. V shed 5 bases, J shed 2 bases, and the junction held 8 bases outside the gene matches. The CDR3 DNA is TGTGCCAGCAGCGACAGGGGTAGAGACACTGGGGCCAACGTCCTGACTTTC. Translated: CASSDRGRDTGANVLTF.

Points on this clone: An end of the junction differs from the germline gene, which may be a read error. The gene calls are TRBV6-5 and TRBJ1-2, with D unclear. Germline CDR1 is MNHEY and CDR2 is SVGAGI. The CDR3 is 13 amino acids. CDR3 residues: CASSYSGSLRMAF. The CDR3 DNA sequence: TGTGCCAGCAGTTACTCAGGGTCCTTGAGGATGGCCTTC.

This chain links TRBV27 with TRBJ1-5; the D is unclear. V was cut by 8 bases and J by 7 bases, with 6 bases left in between. Germline CDR1 is MNHEY and CDR2 is SMNVEV (reference sequence). This CDR3 contains 10 residues. This CDR3 reads CASPEQPQHF. The CDR3 DNA reads as TGTGCCAGCCCCGAACAGCCCCAGCATTTT.

The chain carries TRBV30 and TRBJ1-4; no firm D call. The CDR3 totals 14 residues. The V end was cut by 0 bases, the J end by 8 bases, with 13 bases between. Germline V gene sequence: CDR1 GTSNPN, CDR2 SVGIG (reference sequence). CDR3 sequence (DNA): TGTGCCTGGAGTGTTCCCGCCCTTGGGGAAAAACTGTTTTTT. It codes for CAWSVPALGEKLFF.

This chain uses TRBV19 with TRBJ2-7; D remains ambiguous. The CDR3 is made up of 13 amino acids. CDR1 LNHDA and CDR2 SQIVND come from the germline V gene (reference sequence). Trimming stripped 5 bases from V and 2 bases from J, with 10 bases between. The CDR3 DNA reads as TGTGCCAGTAGTCCAACCACACCCTACGAGCAGTACTTC. It translates to CASSPTTPYEQYF.

This clone was recorded only once. J is TRBJ2-1 and V is TRBV9; the match to TRBD2 covers 10 bases. Trimming removed 3 bases from V and 5 bases from J; junction bases left unmatched: 8. The CDR3 loop spans 16 amino acids. In germline, CDR1 is SGDLS, CDR2 YYNGEE. The CDR3 sequence is CASSAPGLATNNEQFF. The CDR3 region has the DNA TGTGCCAGCAGCGCGCCGGGACTAGCGACAAACAATGAGCAGTTCTTC.

The chain links TRBV6-1 to TRBJ2-2; D may be TRBD2 (5 bases). V was cut by 6 bases and J by 5 bases, with 10 bases left in between. Germline lookup yields CDR1 MNHNS and CDR2 SASEGT. This CDR3 contains 13 residues. CDR3 sequence: CASRRTGTGELFF. CDR3 sequence (DNA): TGTGCCAGCAGAAGGACTGGTACCGGGGAGCTGTTTTTT.

The chain employs TRBV16 and TRBJ2-4; D tentatively reads TRBD1 or TRBD2 (5 bases each). Deletions cut 2 bases from V and 5 bases from J, with 13 bases between. The CDR3 has 15 amino acids. Germline V gives CDR1 KGHSY, CDR2 FQNENV. CDR3 sequence reads: CASSQGGREQNIQYF. Written as DNA, the CDR3 is TGTGCCAGCAGCCAAGGCGGCAGGGAGCAAAACATTCAGTACTTC.

This chain connects TRBV29-1 to TRBJ1-1; D is ambiguous. Germline V gives CDR1 SQVTM, CDR2 ANQGSEA. Trimming left V 6 bases short and J 0 bases short, with 8 bases between. The CDR3 covers 12 residues. The CDR3 sequence: CSVTTLNTEAFF. For the CDR3, the DNA is TGCAGCGTAACAACATTGAACACTGAAGCTTTCTTT.

The table lists this clone with a count of one. The genes are TRBV2 and TRBJ1-2; tentatively, D is TRBD1 (5 bases). The CDR3 contains 15 residues. Trimming removed 0 bases from V and 4 bases from J, with 12 bases in between. From germline, CDR1 is SNHLY and CDR2 FYNNEI. The CDR3 loop is CASSEAVTALYGYTF. For the CDR3, the DNA is TGTGCCAGCAGTGAAGCGGTGACAGCCCTCTATGGCTACACCTTC.

The chain is built from TRBV7-9 and TRBJ1-4, with TRBD1 matching 7 bases. Germline V gene lookup returns CDR1 SEHNR and CDR2 FQNEAQ (reference sequence). The CDR3 spans 14 residues. The J segment lost 7 bases and the V segment lost 7 bases, leaving 9 bases of the junction unmatched. CDR3 sequence (DNA): TGTGCCAGCACCCAGGGGGGGATAAGTGAAAAACTGTTTTTT. Translating it yields CASTQGGISEKLFF.

This sequence joins TRBV7-9 and TRBJ2-1; no definite D call. V was shortened by 4 bases and J by 2 bases, with 12 bases between the two germline ends. Germline CDR1 reads SEHNR; CDR2 reads FQNEAQ (reference sequence). The CDR3 runs to 15 residues. The CDR3, as DNA: TGTGCCAGCAGCTCTTTGACACCACCCTACAATGAGCAGTTCTTC. Its protein product is CASSSLTPPYNEQFF.

V is TRBV21-1 and J is TRBJ2-1; the table gives TRBD2 as D, unverified against the DNA. TRBV21-1 constitutes a pseudogene. The length of the CDR3 is 15 residues. CDR3 protein: CASSNQDSSYNEQFF. CDR3 DNA sequence: TGTGCCAGCAGCAACCAAGATAGCTCCTACAATGAGCAGTTCTTC.

The chain couples TRBV19 to TRBJ1-5; D not certain. Germline CDR1 and CDR2: LNHDA and SQIVND (reference sequence). The CDR3 loop spans 14 amino acids. Between the trimmed V and J ends, which lost 11 bases and 1 base, there was a span of 15 bases. CDR3 nucleotides: TGTGCCGTTTGGGCAGGCTCCAGCAATCAGCCCCAGCATTTT. Translation: CAVWAGSSNQPQHF. Full variable domain (rest looked up from reference TRBV19 and TRBJ1-5): DGGITQSPKYLFRKEGQNVTLSCEQNLNHDAMYWYRQDPGQGLRLIYYSQIVNDFQKGDIAEGYSVSREKKESFPLTVTSAQKNPTAFYLCAVWAGSSNQPQHFGDGTRLSIL.

This clone was counted a single time. V and J are TRBV29-1 and TRBJ2-7, with D hard to call. Germline V lookup: CDR1 SQVTM, CDR2 ANQGSEA. This CDR3 contains 13 residues. The ends were cut back, 2 bases at V and 0 bases at J, with 8 bases in the middle. The CDR3 protein is CSVERVGSYEQYF. The DNA of the CDR3 is TGCAGCGTTGAAAGGGTGGGCTCCTACGAGCAGTACTTC.

The chain couples TRBV27 to TRBJ1-1, with D tentatively TRBD1 (6 bases). Between the trimmed V and J ends, which lost 3 bases and 3 bases, there was a span of 14 bases. Germline loops: CDR1 MNHEY, CDR2 SMNVEV (reference sequence). The CDR3 has 15 residues. The CDR3, as DNA: TGTGCCAGCAGTTTGAAGGGGGGGGAGGACACTGAAGCTTTCTTT. Translation: CASSLKGGEDTEAFF.

The chain links TRBV4-2 to TRBJ2-7; D may correspond to TRBD1 or TRBD2 (6 bases each). This CDR3 has 16 residues. Trimming shortened V by 0 bases and J by 0 bases, and 12 bases separated the two germline ends. The germline gives CDR1 LGHNA, CDR2 YNFKEQ. CDR3 region: CASSQEGGGGSYEQYF. The CDR3 DNA reads TGTGCCAGCAGCCAAGAAGGAGGAGGGGGCTCCTACGAGCAGTACTTC.

The chain couples TRBV29-1 to TRBJ2-5, with TRBD1 identical over 9 bases. CDR1 is SQVTM, CDR2 ANQGSEA, per germline. The ends lost 7 bases at V and 6 bases at J; junction bases unmatched: 6. The CDR3 loop spans 12 amino acids. The CDR3 nucleotides are TGCAGCGCCTCGGGACAGGGACAGACCCAGTACTTC. Its translation: CSASGQGQTQYF.

The rearrangement joins TRBV6-4 to TRBJ1-5; D is undetermined. V was trimmed by 3 bases and J by 7 bases, leaving 7 bases between them. Germline V gene data show CDR1 as MRHNA and CDR2 as SNTAGT. The CDR3 spans 12 residues. CDR3 bases: TGTGCCAGCAGTGAAGGTCGACAGCCCCAGCATTTT. The encoded protein is CASSEGRQPQHF.